This TCR beta chain was captured in a study of blood T cell repertoires in COVID-19. Study information: The samples span acute and convalescent COVID-19 from the United States, Italy and Spain.

This table comes from immunoSEQ multiplex PCR, and its TCRdb copy is limited to in-frame clones, with some not included. The table has 44,000 or so clones, about 88% seen once. Trimming removed 11 bases at V and 9 bases at J, with 14 bases between. Germline V gene lookup returns CDR1 ENHRY and CDR2 SYGVKD. This CDR3 spans 12 amino acids. The rearrangement links TRBV10-3 to TRBJ1-6; D may be TRBD1 (5 bases). The clonotype originates from a man aged 50-59 years with active COVID-19. The sequenced sample consisted of peripheral blood. CDR3 nucleotide sequence: TGTGCCGTTGGGGGGGGAAGTTCACCCCTCCACTTT. Its protein product is CAVGGGSSPLHF.